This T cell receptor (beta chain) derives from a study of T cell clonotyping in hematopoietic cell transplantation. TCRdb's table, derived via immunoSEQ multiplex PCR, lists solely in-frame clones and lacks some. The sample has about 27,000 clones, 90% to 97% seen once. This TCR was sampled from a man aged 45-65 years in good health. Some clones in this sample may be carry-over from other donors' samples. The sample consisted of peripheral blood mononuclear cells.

The CDR3 sequence: CASSQTAVNNSPLHF. The CDR3, as DNA: TGTGCCAGCAGCCAGACAGCGGTTAATAATTCACCCCTCCACTTT. The chain is built from TRBV5-4 and TRBJ1-6; a weak D match, TRBD1 (5 bases). Trimming took 4 bases from V and 5 from J, leaving 13 bases between them. Looked up from germline, CDR1 is SGHNT and CDR2 is YYREEE (reference sequence). The CDR3 totals 15 residues.